A selection of T cell receptor beta chains follows, all from one sample in a study of T cells in Graves' hyperthyroidism and ophthalmopathy. MiXCR was run by TCRdb on the multiplex PCR reads, yielding one entry per CDR3 protein. This table holds a few hundred thousand distinct CDR3 sequences, about a sixth found once. Sequenced sample: blood. These TCRs come from a woman aged 30 to 39 with Graves' hyperthyroidism. CDR3s include the opening cysteine and the closing phenylalanine or tryptophan. D genes are given only for firm matches. Rows may omit the clone size; those that give it use once, few, many or a size class.

V	size	D	J	CDR3	DNA
TRBV9	.	TRBD2	TRBJ2-2	CASSVVSGRAHEDTGELFF	TGTGCCAGCAGCGTAGTTAGCGGGAGGGCCCATGAAGACACCGGGGAGCTGTTTTTT
TRBV27	few	TRBD2	TRBJ2-7	CASSYHPGLAGVTEQYF	TGTGCCAGCAGCTATCATCCGGGACTAGCGGGAGTGACCGAGCAGTACTTC
TRBV2	many	.	TRBJ2-2	CASSRDLNTGELFF	TGTGCCAGCAGTCGGGACCTTAACACCGGGGAGCTGTTTTTT
TRBV6-2/TRBV6-3	many	.	TRBJ2-7	CASSTSGTGRYEQYF	TGTGCCAGCAGTACCTCCGGGACCGGCCGATACGAGCAGTACTTC
TRBV12-3/TRBV12-4	.	.	TRBJ1-1	CASSSPGHMNTEAFF	TGTGCCAGCAGTTCGCCGGGACATATGAACACTGAAGCTTTCTTT
TRBV24-1	many	TRBD1	TRBJ1-5	CATSESGTASNQPQHF	TGTGCCACCAGTGAATCCGGGACAGCTAGCAATCAGCCCCAGCATTTT
TRBV11-2	many	TRBD2	TRBJ2-1	CASSSKTSGGNLNEQFF	TGTGCCAGCAGCTCTAAGACTAGCGGGGGGAACCTCAATGAGCAGTTCTTC
TRBV4-1	.	TRBD2	TRBJ2-1	CASSPWGTSVSEQFF	TGCGCCAGCAGCCCCTGGGGGACTAGCGTTAGTGAGCAGTTCTTC
TRBV12-5	.	.	TRBJ1-1	CASGLGPSKGGAFF	TGTGCTAGTGGTTTGGGTCCAAGTAAAGGGGGAGCTTTCTTT
TRBV4-1	.	.	TRBJ2-7	CASSPMRAYEQYF	TGCGCCAGCAGCCCCATGAGGGCCTACGAGCAGTACTTC
TRBV10-3	many	TRBD1	TRBJ2-7	CAISEDDRVVHEQYF	TGTGCCATCAGTGAGGACGACAGGGTAGTCCACGAGCAGTACTTC
TRBV5-1	many	.	TRBJ2-3	CASSLAAGTSSTDTQYF	TGCGCCAGCAGCTTGGCTGCCGGGACAAGTAGCACAGATACGCAGTATTTT
TRBV2	many	.	TRBJ2-3	CASKGRTDTQYF	TGTGCCAGCAAGGGGCGAACAGATACGCAGTATTTT
TRBV7-3	few	.	TRBJ2-2	CASSRNRDTGELFF	TGTGCCAGCAGTCGAAACAGGGATACCGGGGAGCTGTTTTTT
TRBV30	.	.	TRBJ1-1	CAWSRTENTEAFF	TGTGCCTGGAGTAGGACAGAGAACACTGAAGCTTTCTTT
TRBV5-1	many	TRBD1	TRBJ1-1	CASLGQGDTEAFF	TGCGCCAGCCTGGGACAGGGTGACACTGAAGCTTTCTTT
TRBV7-9	many	.	TRBJ2-7	CASSPISGLYSYEQYF	TGTGCCAGCAGCCCCATTTCCGGACTGTACTCCTACGAGCAGTACTTC
TRBV28	.	TRBD1	TRBJ2-7	CASSLSGTANYEQYF	TGTGCCAGCAGTTTATCCGGGACAGCGAACTACGAGCAGTACTTC
TRBV6-6	many	TRBD2	TRBJ2-7	CASSYSAASGKYEQYF	TGTGCCAGCAGTTACTCGGCGGCTAGCGGGAAATACGAGCAGTACTTC
TRBV20-1	few	.	TRBJ2-1	CSARYRDVWFF	TGCAGTGCTCGTTACCGGGACGTTTGGTTCTTC
TRBV5-8	many	.	TRBJ2-5	CASSLWGVQETQYF	TGTGCCAGCAGCTTGTGGGGGGTCCAAGAGACCCAGTACTTC
TRBV13	many	.	TRBJ2-7	CASSFFGSYEQYF	TGTGCCAGCAGCTTCTTTGGTTCCTACGAGCAGTACTTC
TRBV27	many	TRBD1	TRBJ2-7	CASSPIRDRSYEQYF	TGTGCCAGCAGTCCTATCCGGGACAGGTCCTACGAGCAGTACTTC
TRBV18	many	.	TRBJ2-3	CASSPSQGDTQYF	TGTGCCAGCTCCCCTTCCCAGGGGGATACGCAGTATTTT
TRBV4-3	few	TRBD1	TRBJ2-7	CASSQVRGLSAEQYF	TGCGCCAGCAGCCAAGTTAGGGGGCTGTCAGCCGAGCAGTACTTC
TRBV19	few	TRBD1	TRBJ1-4	CASSIGGTGNEKLFF	TGTGCCAGTAGTATAGGCGGGACAGGGAATGAAAAACTGTTTTTT
TRBV29-1	many	TRBD2	TRBJ2-1	CSVVSGRGNEQFF	TGCAGCGTTGTTAGCGGGAGGGGTAATGAGCAGTTCTTC
TRBV6-1	few	.	TRBJ2-2	CASSKLEGVGTGELFF	TGTGCCAGCAGTAAATTGGAGGGGGTTGGAACCGGGGAGCTGTTTTTT
TRBV14	.	.	TRBJ1-6	CASSQGNRLYNSPLHF	TGTGCCAGCAGCCAAGGGAACCGGCTCTATAATTCACCCCTCCACTTT
TRBV7-9	.	.	TRBJ1-5	CASSLEQGTGQPQHF	TGTGCCAGCAGCTTAGAACAGGGTACTGGTCAGCCCCAGCATTTT
TRBV10-1	few	.	TRBJ1-5	CASSLRGYTGNQPQHF	TGCGCCAGCAGCTTACGGGGTTATACGGGCAATCAGCCCCAGCATTTT
TRBV2	few	.	TRBJ1-3	CASSDVGGATGNTIYF	TGTGCCAGCAGTGATGTTGGGGGGGCGACTGGAAACACCATATATTTT
TRBV7-2	many	.	TRBJ2-7	CASSLANAYEQYF	TGTGCCAGCAGCTTAGCAAACGCCTACGAGCAGTACTTC
TRBV29-1	.	.	TRBJ2-1	CSVEGTELAVYNEQFF	TGCAGCGTTGAGGGGACGGAACTAGCAGTTTACAATGAGCAGTTCTTC
TRBV14	few	.	TRBJ2-5	CASSHFNSAQEAQYF	TGTGCCAGCAGCCATTTCAACAGCGCACAAGAGGCCCAGTACTTC
TRBV3-1	.	.	TRBJ1-4	CASSQDLSTNEKLFF	TGTGCCAGCAGCCAAGATCTCTCAACTAATGAAAAACTGTTTTTT
TRBV20-1	.	TRBD2	TRBJ2-7	CSALAETYEQYF	TGCAGTGCCCTAGCGGAGACCTACGAGCAGTACTTC
TRBV6-1	many	.	TRBJ2-1	CASSENEQFF	TGTGCCAGCAGTGAAAATGAGCAGTTCTTC
TRBV7-3	many	.	TRBJ2-5	CASSLSGTLQGTQYF	TGTGCCAGCAGCTTAAGTGGCACTCTGCAGGGGACCCAGTACTTC
TRBV27	.	TRBD1	TRBJ2-6	CASSGTGTGANVLTF	TGTGCCAGCTCCGGGACAGGGACCGGGGCCAACGTCCTGACTTTC
TRBV7-9	many	.	TRBJ2-3	CASNFPAGTDTQYF	TGTGCCAGCAACTTCCCGGCAGGGACAGATACGCAGTATTTT
TRBV3-1	many	TRBD2	TRBJ2-3	CASSQGRLAGAYADTQYF	TGTGCCAGCAGCCAGGGCCGACTAGCGGGAGCCTACGCAGATACGCAGTATTTT
TRBV6-2/TRBV6-3	many	.	TRBJ2-7	CASSYYRGRTYEQYF	TGTGCCAGCAGTTACTATAGGGGTCGGACCTACGAGCAGTACTTC